The sequence of this T cell receptor beta chain was determined in a study of long-term antiretroviral therapy in people with HIV. Findings and limits, study-wide: From about 2004 to 2018, blood was obtained, possibly while participants received older ART regimens. Narrower CDR3 length ranges marked HIV repertoires relative to controls. Subsequent to ART, diversity was augmented yet persisted below that of transplant donor controls.

Worth noting for this clone: What it recognizes is unknown.

The authors ran the immunoSEQ assay, v3.0, at survey level. For each individual sample, sequencing targeted roughly 40,000-55,000 T-cell genomes. Sequenced by immunoSEQ multiplex PCR; TCRdb stores in-frame clones only, minus some. This repertoire shows around 30,000 clones, 70% to 90% found once; its top ten account for 3.5% to 5%. The CDR3 spans 13 residues. Trimming took 6 bases from V and 3 from J, leaving 12 bases between them. The germline V gene has CDR1 SNHLY and CDR2 FYNNEI. The chain joins TRBV2 to TRBJ2-7; the D gene could be TRBD1 or TRBD2 (6 bases each). The clonotype comes from a young man with HIV. The specimen was unsorted PBMCs, collected around 3.3 years after starting antiretroviral therapy. The CDR3 loop reads CASRPEGGYEQYF. CDR3 nucleotide sequence: TGTGCCAGCAGGCCGGAGGGGGGCTACGAGCAGTACTTC.